The rows below give T cell receptor beta chains drawn from one sample of a study of blood T cell repertoires in COVID-19. TCRdb's table, derived via immunoSEQ multiplex PCR, lists solely in-frame clones and lacks some. The repertoire holds hundreds of thousands of clones, with around nine tenths as singletons. Material for sequencing was peripheral blood. Source of these receptors: a man aged 55 to 70 who had recovered from COVID-19. The CDR3 runs from the conserved cysteine through the conserved F or W. A D gene is named only where the DNA matches it firmly.

D gene: .
J gene: TRBJ1-2
V gene: TRBV6-6
CDR3 protein: CASSPARQEMGGYTF
CDR3 DNA: TGTGCCAGCAGCCCAGCTCGACAGGAAATGGGGGGCTACACCTTC

D gene: TRBD1
J gene: TRBJ1-5
V gene: TRBV4-1
CDR3 protein: CASSQEAIGTGRQPQHF
CDR3 DNA: TGCGCCAGCAGCCAAGAAGCTATCGGGACAGGGAGGCAGCCCCAGCATTTT

D gene: .
J gene: TRBJ2-7
V gene: TRBV5-6
CDR3 protein: CASTWGGPRATSYEQYF
CDR3 DNA: TGTGCCAGCACCTGGGGGGGGCCCCGAGCCACCTCCTACGAGCAGTACTTC

D gene: TRBD1
J gene: TRBJ1-5
V gene: TRBV28
CDR3 protein: CASSFRPGQGSQPQHF
CDR3 DNA: TGTGCCAGCAGTTTCCGGCCGGGACAGGGGAGTCAGCCCCAGCATTTT

D gene: TRBD1
J gene: TRBJ2-2
V gene: TRBV7-2
CDR3 protein: CASSWTGANTGELFF
CDR3 DNA: TGTGCCAGCAGCTGGACAGGGGCGAACACCGGGGAGCTGTTTTTT

D gene: .
J gene: TRBJ1-3
V gene: TRBV10-3
CDR3 protein: CAISESGGGNTIYF
CDR3 DNA: TGTGCCATCAGTGAGTCTGGCGGTGGAAACACCATATATTTT

D gene: TRBD2
J gene: TRBJ2-4
V gene: TRBV28
CDR3 protein: CASSSTGTRLKLGQYF
CDR3 DNA: TGTGCCAGCAGTTCTACCGGGACTAGATTGAAGTTGGGCCAGTACTTC

D gene: .
J gene: TRBJ2-5
V gene: TRBV30
CDR3 protein: CAWSSAPLSQETQYF
CDR3 DNA: TGTGCCTGGAGTTCCGCCCCACTATCACAAGAGACCCAGTACTTC

D gene: TRBD2
J gene: TRBJ2-5
V gene: TRBV5-1
CDR3 protein: CASSSGGLAGEETQYF
CDR3 DNA: TGCGCCAGCAGCTCCGGCGGACTAGCGGGGGAAGAGACCCAGTACTTC

D gene: .
J gene: TRBJ2-3
V gene: TRBV11-2
CDR3 protein: CASAVAGSRTDTQYF
CDR3 DNA: TGTGCCAGCGCGGTTGCTGGGTCACGCACAGATACGCAGTATTTT

D gene: .
J gene: TRBJ1-2
V gene: TRBV6-6
CDR3 protein: CASSYDGTSTYGYTF
CDR3 DNA: TGTGCCAGCAGTTACGACGGGACATCCACCTATGGCTACACCTTC

D gene: .
J gene: TRBJ1-1
V gene: TRBV7-3
CDR3 protein: CASSRSRNTEAFF
CDR3 DNA: TGTGCCAGCAGCAGATCTAGGAACACTGAAGCTTTCTTT

D gene: .
J gene: TRBJ1-1
V gene: TRBV6-5
CDR3 protein: CASSYSGRTEAFF
CDR3 DNA: TGTGCCAGCAGTTACTCGGGCCGCACTGAAGCTTTCTTT

D gene: .
J gene: TRBJ2-2
V gene: TRBV6-1
CDR3 protein: CASSELRSMNTGELFF
CDR3 DNA: TGTGCCAGCAGTGAGCTGAGAAGTATGAACACCGGGGAGCTGTTTTTT